This T cell receptor (beta chain) comes out of a study of beta chain features in type 1 diabetes. As concerns this clone: What it recognizes is unknown.

Germline loops: CDR1 SGDLS, CDR2 YYNGEE. V dropped 0 bases and J dropped 0; count of bases not matched to a gene: 2. This CDR3 has 17 amino acids. All of the sorted populations showed purity greater than 95%. What was sequenced were expressed TCRB transcripts, since all of the isolated RNA had been reverse transcribed. Some clones are missing from TCRdb's copy, which holds only in-frame ones; the method was immunoSEQ multiplex PCR. The profile shows approximately 150,000 clones, roughly 10% of them singletons. Findings and limits, study-wide: PCR might pick shorter templates more often, in the same way for patients and controls. Moderate yet significant TCRB CDR3 shortening was seen in Type 1 diabetes patients in all four CD4+ subsets.

The specimen sequenced was naive CD4+ T cells from blood. The chain is built from TRBV9 and TRBJ2-2; 10 bases are a match to TRBD2. This TCR derives from a young man in good health. The CDR3: CASSVDLAGANTGELFF. The DNA for the CDR3 is TGTGCCAGCAGCGTAGATCTAGCGGGGGCGAACACCGGGGAGCTGTTTTTT.